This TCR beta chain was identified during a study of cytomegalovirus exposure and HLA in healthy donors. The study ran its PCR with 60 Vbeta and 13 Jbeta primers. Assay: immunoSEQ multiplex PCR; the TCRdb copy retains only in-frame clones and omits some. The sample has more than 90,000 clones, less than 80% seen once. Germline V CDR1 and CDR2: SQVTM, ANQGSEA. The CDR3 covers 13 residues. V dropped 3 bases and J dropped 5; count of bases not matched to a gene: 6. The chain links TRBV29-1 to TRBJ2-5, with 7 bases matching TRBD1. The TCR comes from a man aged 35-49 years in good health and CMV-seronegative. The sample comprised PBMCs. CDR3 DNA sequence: TGCAGCGTTGACCAACAGGGGTATGAGACCCAGTACTTC. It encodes CSVDQQGYETQYF.